These 15 T cell receptor beta chains were sequenced from one sample in a study of T-cell memory formation after mild COVID-19. TCRdb itself ran the 5' RACE reads through MiXCR, one entry per CDR3 protein. Of around 65,000 distinct CDR3 sequences listed, 9.3% are singletons. The specimen was PBMCs or a T cell subset sorted from them (not recorded which). The receptors shown here come from a man between 18 and 29 years old who had mild COVID-19 (a few samples of this study predate the infection). Cell type and time point are not known.

This clonotype was found once. J is TRBJ2-7 and V is TRBV11-2; 9 bases line up with TRBD2. V gave up 4 bases and J gave up 5 bases; unmatched junction bases: 9. Germline V gene data show CDR1 as SGHAT and CDR2 as FQNNGV. The CDR3 runs to 15 residues. The CDR3 sequence is CASSSPIAGVHEQYF. The CDR3 DNA reads as TGTGCCAGCAGCTCACCTATAGCGGGAGTCCACGAGCAGTACTTC.

This clonotype occurred many times. The chain has TRBV7-2 and TRBJ2-5; possible D gene TRBD1, 5 bases. CDR1 is SGHTA, CDR2 FQGNSA, per germline. CDR3 length: 15 residues. Trimming took off 6 bases at V and 4 bases at J, with 18 bases between the two ends. In DNA form, the CDR3 reads TGTGCCAGCAGTCGAACACACAGGAAAATAGAGACCCAGTACTTC. Translated: CASSRTHRKIETQYF.

V usage is TRBV7-2 and J usage is TRBJ2-5, with TRBD2 matching 8 bases. The V and J ends lost 1 base and 5 bases, in that order; junction bases with no gene match: 9. The V gene's germline CDR1 is SGHTA and CDR2 FQGNSA. CDR3 length: 16 residues. The DNA for the CDR3 is TGTGCCAGCAGCTTAGGAGGTAGCGGGGTGGGGGAGACCCAGTACTTC. It codes for CASSLGGSGVGETQYF.

This clonotype has only a few counts. The V call is TRBV5-1, the J call TRBJ2-1; the D is unclear. The CDR3 has 16 residues. Germline values: CDR1 SGHRS, CDR2 YFSETQ. V lost 5 bases, J lost 9 bases, and 24 bases lay in between. The CDR3 spells CASRSQALDPGPEQFF. CDR3 in DNA: TGCGCCAGCAGGTCCCAAGCGTTAGACCCCGGCCCTGAGCAGTTCTTC.

This clonotype was seen repeatedly, ten times or more. The genes are TRBV29-1 and TRBJ1-5; D might be TRBD1 (6 bases). The CDR3 extends over 14 amino acids. Trimming took 6 bases from V and 4 from J, leaving 16 bases between them. Germline CDR1 reads SQVTM; CDR2 reads ANQGSEA. CDR3 loop: CSVAGTGKNQPQHF. The CDR3, as DNA: TGCAGCGTAGCCGGAACAGGGAAGAATCAGCCCCAGCATTTT.

The chain recombines TRBV5-4 with TRBJ2-1, with D unresolved. Looked up from germline, CDR1 is SGHNT and CDR2 is YYREEE (reference sequence). This CDR3 spans 14 amino acids. V lost 0 bases, J lost 8 bases, and 12 bases lay in between. The CDR3 bases are TGTGCCAGCAGCTTGGGTATTGGGGATTATGAGCAGTTCTTC. Translation: CASSLGIGDYEQFF.

DNA of the CDR3: TGCAGCGTTGAGGGGTTTGGGGAGTCCTACAATGAGCAGTTCTTC. It yields the protein CSVEGFGESYNEQFF. This chain links TRBV29-1 with TRBJ2-1, with D perhaps TRBD2 (5 bases). CDR3 length: 15 amino acids. Germline V gene data show CDR1 as SQVTM and CDR2 as ANQGSEA. Trimming shortened V by 3 bases and J by 1 base, and 13 bases separated the two germline ends.

This clonotype was detected a few times. The genes are TRBV7-2 and TRBJ1-5; D gene uncertain. The CDR3 is 13 amino acids. CDR1 SGHTA and CDR2 FQGNSA come from the germline V gene. V lost 8 bases and J 3 bases, leaving 11 bases between the germline ends. CDR3: CASAQFPNQPQHF. The CDR3 DNA reads as TGTGCCAGCGCCCAGTTTCCCAATCAGCCCCAGCATTTT.

This clonotype showed up just a few times. The V and J genes are TRBV5-4 and TRBJ2-5; D is uncertain. The CDR3 consists of 14 residues. Per the germline V gene, CDR1 is SGHNT and CDR2 is YYREEE (reference sequence). The ends were cut back, 0 bases at V and 5 bases at J, with 11 bases in the middle. The CDR3 DNA follows: TGTGCCAGCAGCTTGGCCGGGCGAAGGGAGACCCAGTACTTC. This encodes CASSLAGRRETQYF.

This chain joins TRBV20-1 and TRBJ1-6; tentatively, D is TRBD1 (6 bases). V was clipped by 6 bases and J by 7 bases, with 22 bases between them. The CDR3 is 16 amino acids. Germline values: CDR1 DFQATT, CDR2 SNEGSKA (reference sequence). Here the CDR3 reads CSARDAAGADNSPLHF. The CDR3 region has the DNA TGCAGTGCCAGGGACGCGGCGGGGGCAGACAATTCACCCCTCCACTTT.

The table lists this clonotype with a few counts. The chain combines TRBV20-1 with TRBJ2-1; no firm D call. Trimming removed 7 bases from V and 3 bases from J, with 13 bases in between. Germline assignment: CDR1 DFQATT and CDR2 SNEGSKA (reference sequence). The CDR3 extends over 13 amino acids. This chain's CDR3 is CSGSGGFYNEQFF. The CDR3 DNA follows: TGCAGTGGATCGGGTGGGTTCTACAATGAGCAGTTCTTC.

A few counts support this clonotype. V is TRBV6-2 or TRBV6-3 and J is TRBJ1-5; no definite D call. V was pared by 6 bases and J by 2 bases, with 14 bases between. This CDR3 spans 15 amino acids. Per the germline V gene, CDR1 is MNHEY and CDR2 is SVGEGT. CDR3 bases: TGTGCCAGCAGGATCGGACTCGGTCGCAATCAGCCCCAGCATTTT. Protein sequence: CASRIGLGRNQPQHF.

This clonotype has only a few counts. This chain connects TRBV3-1 to TRBJ2-3; D is ambiguous. Germline CDR1 LGHDT, CDR2 YNNKEL (reference sequence). This CDR3 spans 11 amino acids. The V gene lost 3 bases and the J gene lost 6 bases, with 4 bases spanning the gap. The CDR3 loop reads CASSHVDTQYF. The CDR3 nucleotides read TGTGCCAGCAGCCACGTGGATACGCAGTATTTT.

The gene calls are TRBV4-1 and TRBJ2-2, with TRBD2 matching over 7 bases. The CDR3 loop spans 18 amino acids. Unmatched junction bases numbered 8, after V lost 1 base and J lost 0 bases. Germline V gene sequence: CDR1 MGHRA, CDR2 YSYEKL. The CDR3 DNA sequence: TGCGCCAGCAGCCAAGGGACTAGTTATTTTTCGAACACCGGGGAGCTGTTTTTT. Protein: CASSQGTSYFSNTGELFF.

This clonotype was seen a handful of times. The genes are TRBV5-1 and TRBJ2-1, with 14 bases identical to TRBD2. The germline gives CDR1 SGHRS, CDR2 YFSETQ. V lost 4 bases and J lost 9; bases outside the gene matches: 9. The CDR3 sequence is 16 residues long. The CDR3 sequence is CASSKTGTSGGGEQFF. As DNA, the CDR3 is TGCGCCAGCAGCAAAACCGGGACTAGCGGGGGCGGTGAGCAGTTCTTC.